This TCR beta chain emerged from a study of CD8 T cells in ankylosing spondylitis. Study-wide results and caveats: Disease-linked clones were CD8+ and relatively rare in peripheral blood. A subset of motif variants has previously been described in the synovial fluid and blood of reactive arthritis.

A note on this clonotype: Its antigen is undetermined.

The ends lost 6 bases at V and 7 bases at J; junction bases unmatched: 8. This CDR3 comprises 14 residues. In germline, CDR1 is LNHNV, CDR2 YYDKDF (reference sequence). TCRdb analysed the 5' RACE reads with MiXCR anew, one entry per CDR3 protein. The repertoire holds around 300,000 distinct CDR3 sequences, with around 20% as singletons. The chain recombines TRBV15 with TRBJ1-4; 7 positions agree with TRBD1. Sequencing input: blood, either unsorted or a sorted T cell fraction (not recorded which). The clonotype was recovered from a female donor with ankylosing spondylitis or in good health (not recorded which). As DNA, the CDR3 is TGTGCCACCAGTCCAGGGGGGACGGGTGAAAAACTGTTTTTT. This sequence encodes CATSPGGTGEKLFF.